The text below deals with one TCR beta chain. As yet, its antigen is unknown. These data originate in a study of blood T cells in healthy people across ages. Through a sample-barcoded 5' primer and a J-beta primer mix, a second PCR was run for roughly 6 to 12 cycles. TCRdb re-derived calls from the 5' RACE reads in MiXCR, one entry per CDR3 protein. This table holds hundreds of thousands of distinct CDR3 sequences, approximately 67% found once. General observations from the study: Older age went with lower TCR beta diversity per million T cells, in a roughly linear way. The study lacked donor CMV status, which possibly confounded expanded clonotype changes.

Every donor provided roughly 10 milliliters of peripheral blood. They isolated at least 6 million PBMCs from each sample. V gave up 6 bases and J gave up 8 bases, with 16 bases separating them. The CDR3 has 14 residues. From germline, CDR1 is MNHEY and CDR2 SVGEGT. This receptor was identified in a man aged 30-40 years in good health. The chain is built from TRBV6-2 or TRBV6-3 and TRBJ1-4; no reliable D call. Sample: blood. The CDR3 sequence: CASSPARRAEKLFF. Written as DNA, the CDR3 is TGTGCCAGCAGCCCAGCGCGGCGGGCGGAAAAACTGTTTTTT.